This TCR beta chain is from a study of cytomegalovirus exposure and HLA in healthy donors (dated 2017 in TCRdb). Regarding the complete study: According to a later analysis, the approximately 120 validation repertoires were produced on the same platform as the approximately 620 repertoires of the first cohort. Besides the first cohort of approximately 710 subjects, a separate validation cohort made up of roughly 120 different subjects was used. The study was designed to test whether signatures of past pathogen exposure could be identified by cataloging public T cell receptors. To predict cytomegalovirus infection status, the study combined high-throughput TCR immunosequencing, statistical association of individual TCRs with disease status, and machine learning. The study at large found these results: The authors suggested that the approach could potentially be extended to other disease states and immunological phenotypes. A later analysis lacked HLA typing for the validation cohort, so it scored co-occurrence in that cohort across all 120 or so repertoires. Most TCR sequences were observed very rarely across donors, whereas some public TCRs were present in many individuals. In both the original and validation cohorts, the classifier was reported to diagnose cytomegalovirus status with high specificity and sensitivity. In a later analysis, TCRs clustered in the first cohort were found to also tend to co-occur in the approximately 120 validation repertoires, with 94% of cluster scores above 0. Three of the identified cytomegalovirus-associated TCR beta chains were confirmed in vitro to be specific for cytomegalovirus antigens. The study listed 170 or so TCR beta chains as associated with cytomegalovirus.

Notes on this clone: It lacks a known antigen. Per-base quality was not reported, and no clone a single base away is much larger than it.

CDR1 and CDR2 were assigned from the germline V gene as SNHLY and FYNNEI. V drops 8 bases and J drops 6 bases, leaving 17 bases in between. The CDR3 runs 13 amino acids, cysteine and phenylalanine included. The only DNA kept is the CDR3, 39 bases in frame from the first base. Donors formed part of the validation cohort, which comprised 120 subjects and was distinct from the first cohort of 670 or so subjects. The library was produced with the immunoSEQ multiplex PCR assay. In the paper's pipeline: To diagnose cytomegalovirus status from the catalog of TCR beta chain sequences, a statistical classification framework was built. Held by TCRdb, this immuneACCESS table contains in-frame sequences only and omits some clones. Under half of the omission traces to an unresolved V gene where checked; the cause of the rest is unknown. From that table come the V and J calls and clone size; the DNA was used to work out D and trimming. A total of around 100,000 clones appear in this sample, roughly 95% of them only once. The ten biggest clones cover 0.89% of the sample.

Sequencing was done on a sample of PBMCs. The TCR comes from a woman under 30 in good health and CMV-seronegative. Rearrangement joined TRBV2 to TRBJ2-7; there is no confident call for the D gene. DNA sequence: TGTGCCAGCCTTGGTGTAGACGGGTCCGAGCAGTACTTC. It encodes CASLGVDGSEQYF.